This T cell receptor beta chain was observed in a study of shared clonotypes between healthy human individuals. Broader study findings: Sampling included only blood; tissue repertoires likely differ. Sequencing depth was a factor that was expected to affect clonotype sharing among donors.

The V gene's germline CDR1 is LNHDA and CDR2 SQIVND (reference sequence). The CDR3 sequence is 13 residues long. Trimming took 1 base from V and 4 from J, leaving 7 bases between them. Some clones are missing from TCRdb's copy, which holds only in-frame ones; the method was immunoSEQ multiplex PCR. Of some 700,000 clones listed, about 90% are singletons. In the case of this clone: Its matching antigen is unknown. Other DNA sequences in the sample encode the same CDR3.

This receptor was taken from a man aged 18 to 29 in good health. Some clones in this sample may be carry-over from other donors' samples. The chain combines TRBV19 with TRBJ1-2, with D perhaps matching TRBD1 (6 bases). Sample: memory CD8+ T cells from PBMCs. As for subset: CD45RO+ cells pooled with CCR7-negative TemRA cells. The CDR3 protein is CASSIGTAYGYTF. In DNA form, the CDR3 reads TGTGCCAGTAGTATAGGGACAGCCTATGGCTACACCTTC.